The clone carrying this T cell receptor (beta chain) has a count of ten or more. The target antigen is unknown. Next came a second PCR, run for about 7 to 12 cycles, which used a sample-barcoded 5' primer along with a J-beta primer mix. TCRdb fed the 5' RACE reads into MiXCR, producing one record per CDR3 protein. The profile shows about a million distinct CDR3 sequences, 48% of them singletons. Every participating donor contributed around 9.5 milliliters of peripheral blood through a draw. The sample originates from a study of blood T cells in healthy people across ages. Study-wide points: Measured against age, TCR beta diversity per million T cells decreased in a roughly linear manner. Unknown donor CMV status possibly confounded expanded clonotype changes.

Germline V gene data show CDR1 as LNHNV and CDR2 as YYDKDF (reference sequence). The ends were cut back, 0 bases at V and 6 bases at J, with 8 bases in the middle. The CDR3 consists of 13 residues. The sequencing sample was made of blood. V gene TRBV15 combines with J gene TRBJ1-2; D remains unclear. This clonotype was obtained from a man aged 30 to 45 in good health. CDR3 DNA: TGTGCCACCAGCAGAGAGGGAGTTAATGGCTACACCTTC. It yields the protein CATSREGVNGYTF.